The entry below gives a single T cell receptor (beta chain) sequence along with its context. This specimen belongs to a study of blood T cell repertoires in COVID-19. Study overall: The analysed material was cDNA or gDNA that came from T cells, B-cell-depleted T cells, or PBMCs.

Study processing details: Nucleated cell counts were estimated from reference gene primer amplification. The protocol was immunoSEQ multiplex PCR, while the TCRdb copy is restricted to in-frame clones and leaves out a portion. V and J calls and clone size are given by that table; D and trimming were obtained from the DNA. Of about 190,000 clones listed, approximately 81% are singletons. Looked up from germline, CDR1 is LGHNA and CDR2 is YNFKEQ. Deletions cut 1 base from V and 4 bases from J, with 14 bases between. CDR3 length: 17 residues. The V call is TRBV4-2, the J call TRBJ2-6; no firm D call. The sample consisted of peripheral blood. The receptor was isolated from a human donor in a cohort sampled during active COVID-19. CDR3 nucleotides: TGTGCCAGCAGCCAAGCTGGTTACATTTCCGGGGCCAACGTCCTGACTTTC. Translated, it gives CASSQAGYISGANVLTF.